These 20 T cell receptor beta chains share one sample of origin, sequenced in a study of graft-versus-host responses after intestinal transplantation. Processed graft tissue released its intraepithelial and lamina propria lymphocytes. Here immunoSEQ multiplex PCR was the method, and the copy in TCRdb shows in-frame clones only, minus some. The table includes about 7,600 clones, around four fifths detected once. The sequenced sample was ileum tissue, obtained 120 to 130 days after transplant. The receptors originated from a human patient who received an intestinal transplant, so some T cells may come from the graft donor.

The CDR3 loop is CASRGAHYEQYF. CDR3 bases: TGTGCCAGTAGGGGGGCCCACTACGAGCAGTACTTC. The chain has TRBV19 and TRBJ2-7; perhaps TRBD1 as D (6 bases). The CDR3 runs 12 residues. The germline V gene encodes CDR1 LNHDA and CDR2 SQIVND (reference sequence). V lost 6 bases to trimming and J lost 3 bases, with 9 bases between them.

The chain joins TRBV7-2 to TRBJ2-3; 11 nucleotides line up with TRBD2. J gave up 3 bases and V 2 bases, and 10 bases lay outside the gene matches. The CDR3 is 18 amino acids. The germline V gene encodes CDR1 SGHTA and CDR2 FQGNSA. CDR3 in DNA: TGTGCCAGCAGCTTATTTTCACTAGCGGGAGACAGTACAGATACGCAGTATTTT. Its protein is CASSLFSLAGDSTDTQYF.

CDR3 sequence reads: CASSPGQGGNEQFF. The CDR3 nucleotides are TGTGCCAGCAGTCCGGGACAGGGGGGAAATGAGCAGTTCTTC. V usage is TRBV6-6 and J usage is TRBJ2-1; 11 positions match TRBD1. V was pared by 5 bases and J by 7 bases, with 4 bases of the junction left unmatched. CDR3 length: 14 residues. Germline assignment: CDR1 MNHNY and CDR2 SVGAGI (reference sequence).

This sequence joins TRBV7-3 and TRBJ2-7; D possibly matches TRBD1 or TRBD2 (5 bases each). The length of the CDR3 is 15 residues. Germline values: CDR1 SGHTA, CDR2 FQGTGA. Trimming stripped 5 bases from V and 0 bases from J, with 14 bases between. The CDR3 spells CASSLSQGASYEQYF. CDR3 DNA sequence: TGTGCCAGCAGCCTCTCCCAGGGAGCCTCCTACGAGCAGTACTTC.

CDR3 nucleotide sequence: TGCAGCGTGGGGAATACGCAGTATTTT. Amino acids: CSVGNTQYF. The chain is built from TRBV29-1 and TRBJ2-3; D gene ambiguous. The CDR3 has 9 amino acids. Germline loops: CDR1 SQVTM, CDR2 ANQGSEA. V was cut by 6 bases and J by 7 bases, with 5 bases left in between.

CDR3 region: CASSTLNTDTQYF. As DNA, the CDR3 is TGTGCCAGCAGTACGCTCAACACAGATACGCAGTATTTT. The rearrangement links TRBV28 to TRBJ2-3, with D uncertain. Trimming left V 5 bases short and J 2 bases short, with 8 bases between. The CDR3 spans 13 residues. The germline V gene encodes CDR1 MDHEN and CDR2 SYDVKM.

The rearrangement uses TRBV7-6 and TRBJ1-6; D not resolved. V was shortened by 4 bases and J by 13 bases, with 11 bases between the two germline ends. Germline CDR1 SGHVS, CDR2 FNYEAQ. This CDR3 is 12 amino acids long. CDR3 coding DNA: TGTGCCAGCAGCTGGAAGGAGTCGCCCCTCCACTTT. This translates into CASSWKESPLHF. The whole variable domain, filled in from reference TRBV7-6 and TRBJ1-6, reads GAGVSQSPRYKVTKRGQDVALRCDPISGHVSLYWYRQALGQGPEFLTYFNYEAQQDKSGLPNDRFSAERPEGSISTLTIQRTEQRDSAMYRCASSWKESPLHFGNGTRLTVT.

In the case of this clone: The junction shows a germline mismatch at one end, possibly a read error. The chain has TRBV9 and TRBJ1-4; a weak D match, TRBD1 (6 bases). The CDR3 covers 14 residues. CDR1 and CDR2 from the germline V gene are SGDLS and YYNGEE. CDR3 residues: CASSAYREGGKTVF. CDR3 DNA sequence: TGTGCCAGCAGCGCCTACAGGGAGGGAGGAAAAACTGTTTTT.

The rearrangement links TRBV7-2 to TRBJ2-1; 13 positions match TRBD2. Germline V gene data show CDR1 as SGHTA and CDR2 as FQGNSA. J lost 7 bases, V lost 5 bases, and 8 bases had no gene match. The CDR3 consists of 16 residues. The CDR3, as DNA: TGTGCCAGCAGCCCCCAACTAGCGGGGGGGCGGAATGAGCAGTTCTTC. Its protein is CASSPQLAGGRNEQFF.

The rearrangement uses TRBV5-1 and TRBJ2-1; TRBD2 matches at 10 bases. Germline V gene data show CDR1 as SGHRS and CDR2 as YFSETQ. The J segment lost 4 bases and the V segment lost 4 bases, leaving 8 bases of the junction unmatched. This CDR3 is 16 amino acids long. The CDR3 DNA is TGCGCCAGCAGCCTACCGGGACTAGCGCAATACAATGAGCAGTTCTTC. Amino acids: CASSLPGLAQYNEQFF.

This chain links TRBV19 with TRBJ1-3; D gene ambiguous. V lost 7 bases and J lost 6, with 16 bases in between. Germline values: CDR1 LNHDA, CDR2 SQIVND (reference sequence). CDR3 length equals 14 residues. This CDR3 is CASNSGDSLNTIYF. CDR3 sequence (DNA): TGTGCCAGTAACTCCGGAGATTCTTTAAACACCATATATTTT.

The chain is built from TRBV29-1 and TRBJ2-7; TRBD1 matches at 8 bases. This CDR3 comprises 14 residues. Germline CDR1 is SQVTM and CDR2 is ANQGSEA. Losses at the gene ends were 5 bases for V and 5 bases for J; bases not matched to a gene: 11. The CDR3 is CSVCGTGYLNEQYF. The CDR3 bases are TGCAGCGTTTGTGGGACAGGTTATTTGAACGAGCAGTACTTC.

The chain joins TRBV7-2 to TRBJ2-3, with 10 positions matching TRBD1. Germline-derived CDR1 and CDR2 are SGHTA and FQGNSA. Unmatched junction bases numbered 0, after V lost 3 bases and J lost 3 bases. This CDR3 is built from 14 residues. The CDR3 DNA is TGTGCCAGCAGCTTGGACAGGGGGACAGATACGCAGTATTTT. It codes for CASSLDRGTDTQYF.

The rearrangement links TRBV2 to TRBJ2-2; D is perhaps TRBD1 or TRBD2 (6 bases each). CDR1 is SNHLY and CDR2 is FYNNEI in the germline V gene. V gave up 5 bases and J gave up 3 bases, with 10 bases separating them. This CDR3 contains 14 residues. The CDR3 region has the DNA TGTGCCAGCAGTAGGAGGGGGGACACCGGGGAGCTGTTTTTT. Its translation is CASSRRGDTGELFF. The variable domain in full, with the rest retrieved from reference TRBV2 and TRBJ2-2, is EPEVTQTPSHQVTQMGQEVILRCVPISNHLYFYWYRQILGQKVEFLVSFYNNEISEKSEIFDDQFSVERPDGSNFTLKIRSTKLEDSAMYFCASSRRGDTGELFFGEGSRLTVL.

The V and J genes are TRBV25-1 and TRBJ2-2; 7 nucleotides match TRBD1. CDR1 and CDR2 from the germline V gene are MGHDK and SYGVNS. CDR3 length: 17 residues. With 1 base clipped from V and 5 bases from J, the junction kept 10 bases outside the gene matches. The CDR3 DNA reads TGTGCCAGCAGTGAATTCCTAGTCGCAGGGGGTACCGGGGAGCTGTTTTTT. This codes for CASSEFLVAGGTGELFF. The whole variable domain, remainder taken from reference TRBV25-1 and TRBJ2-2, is EADIYQTPRYLVIGTGKKITLECSQTMGHDKMYWYQQDPGMELHLIHYSYGVNSTEKGDLSSESTVSRIRTEHFPLTLESARPSHTSQYLCASSEFLVAGGTGELFFGEGSRLTVL.

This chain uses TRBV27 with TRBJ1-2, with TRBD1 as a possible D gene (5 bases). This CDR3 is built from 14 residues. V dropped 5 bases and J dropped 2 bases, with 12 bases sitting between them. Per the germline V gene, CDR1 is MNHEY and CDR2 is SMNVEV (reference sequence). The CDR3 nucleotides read TGTGCCAGCAGTCCTAGGACATTCAACTATGGCTACACCTTC. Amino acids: CASSPRTFNYGYTF.

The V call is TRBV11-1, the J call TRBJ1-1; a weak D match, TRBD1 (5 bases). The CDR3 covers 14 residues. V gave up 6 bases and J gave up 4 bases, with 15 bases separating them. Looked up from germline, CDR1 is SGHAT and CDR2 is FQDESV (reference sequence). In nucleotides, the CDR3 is TGTGCCAGCAGACGGGACCGAGGGGTCACTGAAGCTTTCTTT. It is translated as CASRRDRGVTEAFF.

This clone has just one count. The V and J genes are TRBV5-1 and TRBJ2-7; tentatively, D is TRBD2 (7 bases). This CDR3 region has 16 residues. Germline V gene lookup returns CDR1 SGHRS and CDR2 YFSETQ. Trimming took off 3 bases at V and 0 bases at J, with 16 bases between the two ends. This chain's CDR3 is CASSSRPRGASYEQYF. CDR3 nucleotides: TGCGCCAGCAGCTCTCGCCCCCGGGGGGCCTCCTACGAGCAGTACTTC.

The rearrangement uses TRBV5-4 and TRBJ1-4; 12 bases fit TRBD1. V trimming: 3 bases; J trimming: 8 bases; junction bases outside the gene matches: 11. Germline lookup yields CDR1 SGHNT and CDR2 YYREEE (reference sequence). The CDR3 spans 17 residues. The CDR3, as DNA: TGTGCCAGCAGCTCTGGACCGGGACAGGGGGCAAGAGAAAAACTGTTTTTT. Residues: CASSSGPGQGAREKLFF. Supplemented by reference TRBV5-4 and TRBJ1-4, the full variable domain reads ETGVTQSPTHLIKTRGQQVTLRCSSQSGHNTVSWYQQALGQGPQFIFQYYREEENGRGNFPPRFSGLQFPNYSSELNVNALELDDSALYLCASSSGPGQGAREKLFFGSGTQLSVL.

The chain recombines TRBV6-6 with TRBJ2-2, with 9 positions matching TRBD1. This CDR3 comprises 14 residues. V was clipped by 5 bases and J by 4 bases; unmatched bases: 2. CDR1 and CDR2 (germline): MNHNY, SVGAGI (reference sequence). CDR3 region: CASSRGQGTGELFF. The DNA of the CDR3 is TGTGCCAGCAGTCGGGGACAGGGCACCGGGGAGCTGTTTTTT.